The 29 T cell receptor beta chains in this list originate from one sample, sequenced in a study of T cell responses to AZD1222 COVID-19 vaccine. Profiling relied on immunoSEQ multiplex PCR, and the TCRdb table lists in-frame clones only, not all of them. Altogether around 140,000 clones are present, roughly 90% being singletons, with the ten largest covering roughly 1.8%. Source: peripheral blood, taken 28 days after the second AZD1222 dose. The origin of the receptors is an adult who received the AZD1222 COVID-19 vaccine.

J is TRBJ2-1 and V is TRBV3-1 (or the pseudogene TRBV3-2), with no clear D. The germline V gene encodes CDR1 LGHDT and CDR2 YNNKEL (reference sequence). Trimming left V 1 base short and J 4 bases short, with 14 bases between. The CDR3 consists of 16 residues. In DNA, the CDR3 is TGTGCCAGCAGCCAAGGTGTCAGTGCAATTTACAATGAGCAGTTCTTC. Translation: CASSQGVSAIYNEQFF.

The chain carries TRBV10-3 and TRBJ2-1; D remains unclear. V lost 0 bases and J 5 bases, leaving 2 bases between the germline ends. CDR1 and CDR2 from the germline V gene are ENHRY and SYGVKD. CDR3 length equals 12 residues. CDR3 residues: CAISESNNEQFF. CDR3 bases: TGTGCCATCAGTGAGTCCAACAATGAGCAGTTCTTC.

V gene TRBV28 combines with J gene TRBJ1-4; 8 positions match TRBD1. J gave up 6 bases and V 7 bases, and 4 bases lay outside the gene matches. CDR3 length: 13 residues. CDR1 MDHEN and CDR2 SYDVKM come from the germline V gene. The CDR3 reads CASNRQGHEKLFF. DNA for the CDR3: TGTGCCAGCAACCGACAGGGGCATGAAAAACTGTTTTTT.

This clone was detected once. This chain joins TRBV7-2 and TRBJ2-5; D is possibly TRBD1 (6 bases). V lost 5 bases and J 4 bases, leaving 26 bases between the germline ends. The CDR3 is made up of 18 amino acids. The V gene's germline CDR1 is SGHTA and CDR2 FQGNSA. The CDR3 region is CASSLKWRTGTPGETQYF. CDR3 DNA: TGTGCCAGCAGCCTCAAGTGGAGGACCGGGACACCTGGAGAGACCCAGTACTTC. Filled out from reference TRBV7-2 and TRBJ2-5, the complete variable domain reads GAGVSQSPSNKVTEKGKDVELRCDPISGHTALYWYRQSLGQGLEFLIYFQGNSAPDKSGLPSDRFSAERTGGSVSTLTIQRTQQEDSAVYLCASSLKWRTGTPGETQYFGPGTRLLVL.

This chain links TRBV4-2 with TRBJ2-7, with TRBD1 identical over 8 bases. CDR1 is LGHNA, CDR2 YNFKEQ, per germline. Trimming removed 3 bases from V and 4 bases from J; junction bases left unmatched: 29. This CDR3 has 22 residues. CDR3 region: CASSHANLNRGEGTRTRYEQYF. The CDR3 DNA sequence: TGTGCCAGCAGCCATGCAAACTTAAACAGGGGGGAAGGCACAAGGACCAGATACGAGCAGTACTTC.

This chain links TRBV9 with TRBJ1-4; perhaps TRBD1 as D (6 bases). The germline CDR1 and CDR2 sequences are SGDLS and YYNGEE. Trimming removed 4 bases at V and 0 bases at J, with 13 bases between. The CDR3 spans 16 residues. The CDR3 is CASSQTTGPTNEKLFF. The CDR3 DNA reads as TGTGCCAGCAGCCAGACGACAGGACCAACTAATGAAAAACTGTTTTTT.

The rearrangement links TRBV14 to TRBJ1-1; D perhaps matches TRBD1 (6 bases). The CDR3 runs to 19 residues. Germline V gene lookup returns CDR1 SGHDN and CDR2 FVKESK. V was pared by 1 base and J by 1 base, with 22 bases between. DNA of the CDR3: TGTGCCAGCAGCCAAGGATATAACAGGGTGAGGGTTGGGAACACTGAAGCTTTCTTT. This translates into CASSQGYNRVRVGNTEAFF.

The chain couples TRBV2 to TRBJ2-7, with D hard to call. The CDR3 spans 11 residues. Trimming took off 1 base at V and 3 bases at J, with 1 base between the two ends. The germline gives CDR1 SNHLY, CDR2 FYNNEI. Written as DNA, the CDR3 is TGTGCCAGCAGTGAAGACTACGAGCAGTACTTC. Translating it yields CASSEDYEQYF.

The chain carries TRBV11-3 and TRBJ1-1; no reliable D call. The CDR3 has 14 amino acids. The V and J ends lost 6 bases and 6 bases respectively, with 17 bases between them. Germline loops: CDR1 SGHNT, CDR2 YENEEA. The CDR3 coding sequence is TGTGCCAGCAGTGATTCACGGGTGATTGCTGAAGCTTTCTTT. This gives the protein CASSDSRVIAEAFF.

V gene TRBV11-2 combines with J gene TRBJ2-7; no definite D call. The CDR3 has 13 amino acids. V gave up 4 bases and J gave up 3 bases, with 10 bases separating them. The V gene's germline CDR1 is SGHAT and CDR2 FQNNGV. In DNA, the CDR3 is TGTGCCAGCAGCTCCCCCTCCGGCTACGAGCAGTACTTC. This encodes CASSSPSGYEQYF. Combining the CDR3 with reference TRBV11-2 and TRBJ2-7 gives the whole variable domain EAGVAQSPRYKIIEKRQSVAFWCNPISGHATLYWYQQILGQGPKLLIQFQNNGVVDDSQLPKDRFSAERLKGVDSTLKIQPAKLEDSAVYLCASSSPSGYEQYFGPGTRLTVT.

The chain employs TRBV2 and TRBJ1-1, with TRBD1 identical over 7 bases. V shed 6 bases and J 3 bases; nucleotides not matched to a gene: 4. Germline V gene sequence: CDR1 SNHLY, CDR2 FYNNEI. This CDR3 has 13 amino acids. The CDR3 loop reads CASSQGGDTEAFF. The CDR3, as DNA: TGTGCCAGCAGCCAGGGGGGCGACACTGAAGCTTTCTTT.

This chain uses TRBV5-1 with TRBJ2-1; D is ambiguous. The CDR3 covers 13 residues. V was pared by 2 bases and J by 8 bases, with 11 bases between. Germline CDR1 is SGHRS and CDR2 is YFSETQ. CDR3 residues: CASSLSGRDEQFF. Written as DNA, the CDR3 is TGCGCCAGCAGCTTATCCGGTCGGGATGAGCAGTTCTTC.

The genes are TRBV5-1 and TRBJ1-4; no clear D gene. Germline CDR1 SGHRS, CDR2 YFSETQ. There are 17 residues in the CDR3. The V end was cut by 4 bases, the J end by 0 bases, with 16 bases between. The chain's CDR3 is CASSRHNTVATNEKLFF. The CDR3 DNA is TGCGCCAGCAGCCGACACAATACAGTTGCAACTAATGAAAAACTGTTTTTT.

The V gene is TRBV11-3, the J gene TRBJ2-5; TRBD2 agrees at 10 bases. Trimming removed 6 bases from V and 5 bases from J; junction bases left unmatched: 9. Germline V CDR1 and CDR2: SGHNT, YENEEA. The CDR3 is made up of 15 amino acids. Here the CDR3 reads CASSPALAGVETQYF. CDR3 DNA sequence: TGTGCCAGCAGTCCGGCTCTAGCGGGAGTCGAGACCCAGTACTTC. Using reference TRBV11-3 and TRBJ2-5 for the parts outside the CDR3, the full variable domain is EAGVVQSPRYKIIEKKQPVAFWCNPISGHNTLYWYLQNLGQGPELLIRYENEEAVDDSQLPKDRFSAERLKGVDSTLKIQPAELGDSAVYLCASSPALAGVETQYFGPGTRLLVL.

The chain employs TRBV7-9 and TRBJ1-2, with 8 bases matching TRBD1. The CDR3 runs 16 residues. Germline CDR1 SEHNR, CDR2 FQNEAQ (reference sequence). Trimming cost V 5 bases and J 4 bases; bases outside gene matches: 12. CDR3 protein: CASSEGQGLVSYGYTF. The CDR3 nucleotides are TGTGCCAGCAGCGAAGGACAGGGCCTAGTTAGCTATGGCTACACCTTC.

The rearrangement joins TRBV7-2 to TRBJ2-1, with D possibly being TRBD1 (6 bases). V was pared by 5 bases and J by 3 bases, with 8 bases between. The CDR3 has 13 amino acids. Germline CDR1 and CDR2: SGHTA and FQGNSA. CDR3 sequence: CASSVRGYNEQFF. CDR3 bases: TGTGCCAGCAGCGTCAGGGGCTACAATGAGCAGTTCTTC. Drawing the rest from reference TRBV7-2 and TRBJ2-1, the complete variable domain is GAGVSQSPSNKVTEKGKDVELRCDPISGHTALYWYRQSLGQGLEFLIYFQGNSAPDKSGLPSDRFSAERTGGSVSTLTIQRTQQEDSAVYLCASSVRGYNEQFFGPGTRLTVL.

This chain links TRBV19 with TRBJ2-7; D gene uncertain. V lost 6 bases to trimming and J lost 3 bases, with 12 bases between them. Germline values: CDR1 LNHDA, CDR2 SQIVND (reference sequence). This CDR3 spans 13 amino acids. The CDR3 sequence: CASSSDGVYEQYF. The CDR3 DNA is TGTGCCAGTAGCTCGGACGGAGTCTACGAGCAGTACTTC.

This clone was observed a single time. The chain joins TRBV25-1 to TRBJ2-7; a possible D gene is TRBD2 (5 bases). CDR3 length equals 12 residues. Per germline, CDR1 MGHDK and CDR2 SYGVNS. V was trimmed by 6 bases and J by 0 bases, leaving 6 bases between them. CDR3 bases: TGTGCCAGCAGGGGGAGCTCCTACGAGCAGTACTTC. Translated, it gives CASRGSSYEQYF.

The rearrangement uses TRBV4-1 and TRBJ2-6, with TRBD1 matching over 9 bases. V lost 0 bases and J lost 0; bases outside the gene matches: 12. This CDR3 is 21 amino acids long. CDR1 is MGHRA, CDR2 YSYEKL, per germline. The CDR3 sequence is CASSQEWSWRTGDSGANVLTF. In nucleotides, the CDR3 is TGCGCCAGCAGCCAAGAATGGTCCTGGCGGACAGGGGACTCTGGGGCCAACGTCCTGACTTTC.

The rearrangement uses TRBV4-2 and TRBJ1-2, with 8 nucleotides matching TRBD1. Germline V gene lookup returns CDR1 LGHNA and CDR2 YNFKEQ. The CDR3 is made up of 16 amino acids. With 2 bases clipped from V and 3 bases from J, the junction kept 8 bases outside the gene matches. In DNA form, the CDR3 reads TGTGCCAGCAGCCAACTACCGACAGGGGTTGACTATGGCTACACCTTC. Protein product: CASSQLPTGVDYGYTF.

This chain links TRBV14 with TRBJ2-5, with D unclear. CDR1 SGHDN and CDR2 FVKESK come from the germline V gene. V shed 4 bases and J shed 1 base, with 13 bases lying between them. The CDR3 is made up of 15 amino acids. CDR3 sequence reads: CASSRFSLLQETQYF. The CDR3 bases are TGTGCCAGCAGCCGATTCTCCCTTCTCCAAGAGACCCAGTACTTC.

This clone was counted a few times. The rearrangement uses TRBV7-2 and TRBJ1-3; 7 bases map to TRBD1. This CDR3 region has 15 residues. The germline CDR1 and CDR2 sequences are SGHTA and FQGNSA. The V gene end was trimmed by 5 bases and the J gene end by 1 base; junction bases not matched to a gene: 5. Here the CDR3 DNA reads TGTGCCAGCAGCCCACAGGGGACTTCTGGAAACACCATATATTTT. Protein product: CASSPQGTSGNTIYF.

The V gene is TRBV7-6, the J gene TRBJ1-4; 8 bases fit TRBD1. Germline values: CDR1 SGHVS, CDR2 FNYEAQ. Trimming took 6 bases from V and 7 from J; bases not matched to a gene: 10. This CDR3 comprises 15 residues. This CDR3 is CASREAGGAGEKLFF. The CDR3 nucleotides are TGTGCCAGCAGAGAAGCAGGGGGCGCAGGTGAAAAACTGTTTTTT.

The CDR3 is CASSHRGLNPNYGYTF. Written as DNA, the CDR3 is TGTGCCAGTAGCCACAGGGGACTAAATCCTAACTATGGCTACACCTTC. V gene TRBV19 combines with J gene TRBJ1-2, with 7 nucleotides matching TRBD1. Germline V lookup: CDR1 LNHDA, CDR2 SQIVND (reference sequence). After removal of 6 bases from V and 0 bases from J, the junction contained 10 bases not matched to a gene. The CDR3 length is 16 residues.

The V gene is TRBV7-6, the J gene TRBJ2-7; D is unclear. The CDR3 runs 11 residues. CDR1 and CDR2 (germline): SGHVS, FNYEAQ. Between the trimmed V and J ends, which lost 3 bases and 5 bases, there was a span of 5 bases. The CDR3 here is CASSLDHEQYF. As DNA, the CDR3 is TGTGCCAGCAGCTTGGATCACGAGCAGTACTTC.

The chain combines TRBV11-2 with TRBJ1-1; the match to TRBD1 covers 7 bases. V shed 1 base, J shed 5 bases, and the junction held 7 bases outside the gene matches. This CDR3 is 15 amino acids long. Germline V lookup: CDR1 SGHAT, CDR2 FQNNGV. CDR3 loop: CASSLAGRGGTEAFF. The CDR3 bases are TGTGCCAGCAGCTTAGCGGGCAGGGGGGGGACTGAAGCTTTCTTT.

The rearrangement joins TRBV19 to TRBJ2-1; the D is unclear. The germline gives CDR1 LNHDA, CDR2 SQIVND (reference sequence). The CDR3 runs 16 residues. V was clipped by 1 base and J by 0 bases, with 10 bases between them. The chain's CDR3 is CASSIGTPRSYNEQFF. CDR3 sequence (DNA): TGTGCCAGTAGTATAGGTACCCCCCGCTCCTACAATGAGCAGTTCTTC.

J is TRBJ2-4 and V is TRBV10-3, with D possibly matching TRBD1 (5 bases). From germline, CDR1 is ENHRY and CDR2 SYGVKD. The CDR3 is 16 amino acids. The ends were cut back, 0 bases at V and 3 bases at J, with 12 bases in the middle. CDR3 nucleotide sequence: TGTGCCATCAGTGAGTCGACCCAGGGCAGCAAAAACATTCAGTACTTC. Translated, it gives CAISESTQGSKNIQYF.

The chain combines TRBV4-2 with TRBJ1-5; D gene unclear. Between the trimmed V and J ends, which lost 0 bases and 0 bases, there was a span of 12 bases. Germline loops: CDR1 LGHNA, CDR2 YNFKEQ. The CDR3 is 17 amino acids. CDR3 sequence (DNA): TGTGCCAGCAGCCAAGATAGCGGGGTTATTAGCAATCAGCCCCAGCATTTT. It yields the protein CASSQDSGVISNQPQHF.